A selection of T cell receptor beta chains follows, all from one sample in a study of identical twins. TCRdb re-analysed the 5' RACE reads in MiXCR, keeping a single row per CDR3 protein. The data show some 270,000 distinct CDR3 sequences, with about 8.5% seen just once and roughly 3.1% held by the top ten. Another study also made use of these data, one on yellow fever vaccine responses in identical twins.

The material sequenced was CD8+ T cells sorted from blood. The receptor set was obtained from a woman between 18 and 29 years old in good health. Each CDR3 is given without its conserved first and last residue. Fields, in order: V gene, CDR3 protein.

>TRBV23-1
ASSLERRGEKSSYEQY
>TRBV27
ASSYSASHYEQY
>TRBV10-2
ASSAGGTNYEQY
>TRBV6-2/TRBV6-3
ASSYLGDRGFPNSYNEQF
>TRBV27
ASSLTRGYEQY
>TRBV5-1
ASSLFGGADTQY
>TRBV20-1
SAPRVAGGSYEQY
>TRBV29-1
SVEGSGSGEQY
>TRBV9
ASNPRDGYNEQF
>TRBV6-5
ASSIQGVGTDTQY
>TRBV12-3/TRBV12-4
ASSFSSRELF
>TRBV29-1
SVPVGVGELF
>TRBV27
ASATGMNTEAF
>TRBV20-1
SAPPSGSSGANVLT
>TRBV29-1
SLRGGERTDTDTQY
>TRBV6-4
ASSDSEGGYNEQF
>TRBV7-9
ASSYNPGLGHYEQY
>TRBV2
ASSEDAAADTQY
>TRBV7-9
ASSLVNDGGGETQY
>TRBV5-1
ASSLGSYNEQF
>TRBV29-1
SVEVWQEARYEQY
>TRBV29-1
SVELWAGVYGYT
>TRBV24-1
ATSDSPSDGDTQY
>TRBV12-5
ASGFLPVSNEQF
>TRBV20-1
SARDLGVSYNEQF
>TRBV24-1
ATSDFLGLAGVDEQY
>TRBV5-6
ASSLTEAEQY
>TRBV7-2
ASSPVTTNEKLF
>TRBV29-1
SVPQGLGGETQY
>TRBV7-9
ASRISSGGEYEQF
>TRBV19
ASSLRDRAFKVADEQY
>TRBV20-1
SARGNDRFSPLH
>TRBV5-5
ASSPTSGHNKNIQY
>TRBV19
ASSTQGLADNEQF
>TRBV7-2
ASRSELKDPETQY
>TRBV10-3
AISGQPGLAGLSSYNEQF
>TRBV29-1
SVIMMGTSHEQY
>TRBV5-1
ASSFPAAGMLGAWETQY
>TRBV7-2
ASSWEGYEQY
>TRBV4-3
ASSLSRLAGVYEQY
>TRBV9
ASSVEVTSGGSKF
>TRBV5-1
ASSPEGSGGTYEQY
>TRBV6-1
ASLSGGSGGDTQY
>TRBV4-3
ASSQDLGAQGSGTEAF
>TRBV9
ASNKDRGAPYGYT
>TRBV20-1
SARSAPGLVNNEQF
>TRBV10-3
AISVNRAAGELF
>TRBV7-9
ASSSLGTSGIADTQY
>TRBV27
ASSLLTGSPQETQY
>TRBV20-1
SARDGGVEETQY
>TRBV5-8
ASSLMVSPRTDTQY
>TRBV29-1
SVHMGNYNEQF
>TRBV30
AWSVSRDYTEAF
>TRBV5-6
ASSLVVAGEQY
>TRBV29-1
SVEGLATNNEQF
>TRBV7-9
ASSLPGQPQH
>TRBV6-4
ASSDRGGHNEQF
>TRBV4-3
ASSQGLAGGLDEQF
>TRBV4-2
ASSQDYNTGELF
>TRBV10-1
ASSESTGLNEQY